The 28 T cell receptor beta chains in this list originate from one sample, sequenced in a study of blood T cell repertoires in COVID-19. Produced via immunoSEQ multiplex PCR; TCRdb's table is partial and in-frame only. This table has about 270,000 clones, about four fifths appearing once. The sequencing sample was made of peripheral blood. These receptors came from a woman between 50 and 59 years old who had recovered from COVID-19.

The genes are TRBV28 and TRBJ2-2; D remains ambiguous. Trimming stripped 3 bases from V and 2 bases from J, with 13 bases between. The V gene's germline CDR1 is MDHEN and CDR2 SYDVKM. CDR3 size: 16 residues. CDR3 sequence: CASSFSRPINTGELFF. The DNA for the CDR3 is TGTGCCAGCAGTTTTTCCAGGCCTATTAACACCGGGGAGCTGTTTTTT.

Only one count was recorded for this clone. The gene calls are TRBV30 and TRBJ2-3; 9 bases match TRBD1. Germline assignment: CDR1 GTSNPN and CDR2 SVGIG (reference sequence). The CDR3 is 15 residues long. V lost 3 bases, J lost 1 base, and 5 bases stayed unmatched. The CDR3 region has the DNA TGTGCCTGGAGCGGGGACAGGGAGGGCACAGATACGCAGTATTTT. It yields the protein CAWSGDREGTDTQYF.

The V and J genes are TRBV4-3 and TRBJ2-1; TRBD2 matches at 10 bases. There are 17 residues in the CDR3. CDR1 is LGHNA, CDR2 YSLEER, per germline. The ends lost 0 bases at V and 4 bases at J; junction bases unmatched: 6. The CDR3 protein is CASSQDWVTSGYNEQFF. The CDR3 nucleotides read TGCGCCAGCAGCCAAGATTGGGTGACTAGCGGGTACAATGAGCAGTTCTTC.

The genes are TRBV7-3 and TRBJ2-3, with 8 bases identical to TRBD2. Germline V gene lookup returns CDR1 SGHTA and CDR2 FQGTGA. The CDR3 consists of 16 residues. Trimming removed 2 bases from V and 1 base from J; junction bases left unmatched: 5. The CDR3: CASSLLAGGGTDTQYF. Written as DNA, the CDR3 is TGTGCCAGCAGCTTATTGGCGGGGGGTGGCACAGATACGCAGTATTTT.

The chain links TRBV28 to TRBJ2-1, with 10 bases that match TRBD1. After removal of 5 bases from V and 0 bases from J, the junction contained 4 bases not matched to a gene. The CDR3 has 16 amino acids. Germline assignment: CDR1 MDHEN and CDR2 SYDVKM. The CDR3 bases are TGTGCCAGCAGTCGACAGGGGGCGGTCTCCTACAATGAGCAGTTCTTC. Its translation is CASSRQGAVSYNEQFF.

This rearrangement joins TRBV27 to TRBJ1-2, with D maybe TRBD1 (6 bases). V lost 5 bases and J 0 bases, leaving 7 bases between the germline ends. CDR1 is MNHEY and CDR2 is SMNVEV in the germline V gene (reference sequence). This CDR3 has 13 residues. The CDR3, as DNA: TGTGCCAGCAGTGGACAGTCTAACTATGGCTACACCTTC. It encodes CASSGQSNYGYTF.

V usage is TRBV11-2 and J usage is TRBJ1-6; D is unclear. V was trimmed by 2 bases and J by 3 bases, leaving 17 bases between them. This CDR3 comprises 18 residues. Germline-derived CDR1 and CDR2 are SGHAT and FQNNGV. CDR3 region: CASSLYGRGRYYNSPLHF. Here the CDR3 DNA reads TGTGCCAGCAGCTTATATGGGCGGGGAAGGTACTATAATTCACCCCTCCACTTT.

The chain joins TRBV28 to TRBJ2-3; possible D gene TRBD1, 5 bases. There are 14 residues in the CDR3. The V and J ends lost 5 bases and 5 bases respectively, with 14 bases between them. Germline V gene sequence: CDR1 MDHEN, CDR2 SYDVKM. DNA for the CDR3: TGTGCCAGCAGTCCACCCAGTAGGGGAGATACGCAGTATTTT. It codes for CASSPPSRGDTQYF.

The J gene is TRBJ1-1, the V gene TRBV29-1; 12 bases align to TRBD1. This CDR3 spans 14 amino acids. V lost 7 bases to trimming and J lost 5 bases; unmatched junction nucleotides: 8. In germline, CDR1 is SQVTM, CDR2 ANQGSEA. In nucleotides, the CDR3 is TGCAGCGGGGGGACAGGGGGCAGGTTTACTGAAGCTTTCTTT. This encodes CSGGTGGRFTEAFF.

This clone was observed a few times. The chain joins TRBV4-2 to TRBJ2-7; 7 nucleotides match TRBD2. The CDR3 is 18 residues long. Trimming took 3 bases from V and 3 from J; bases not matched to a gene: 17. Germline V gene data show CDR1 as LGHNA and CDR2 as YNFKEQ. The CDR3 coding sequence is TGTGCCAGCAGCCAGACCAACCTAGGAGCGGGGTCGATCTACGAGCAGTACTTC. Translation gives CASSQTNLGAGSIYEQYF.

This chain links TRBV7-2 with TRBJ2-1; 15 positions match TRBD2. CDR1 and CDR2 (germline): SGHTA, FQGNSA. With V trimmed by 7 bases and J by 5 bases, 3 bases remained unmatched. The CDR3 length is 15 residues. The CDR3 DNA reads as TGTGCCAGCACCCGGACTAGCGGGGGGGACAATGAGCAGTTCTTC. This codes for CASTRTSGGDNEQFF.

This clone was seen a single time. The rearrangement uses TRBV7-3 and TRBJ2-3; 7 positions agree with TRBD2. Trimming at V came to 5 bases and at J to 2 bases, leaving 7 bases not matched to a gene. This CDR3 contains 15 residues. Germline V gene sequence: CDR1 SGHTA, CDR2 FQGTGA. The CDR3 sequence: CASSIGGRTTDTQYF. CDR3 DNA: TGTGCCAGCAGCATCGGCGGGAGAACCACAGATACGCAGTATTTT.

This clone was detected once. This chain links TRBV30 with TRBJ2-7, with TRBD1 matching over 7 bases. Per the germline V gene, CDR1 is GTSNPN and CDR2 is SVGIG (reference sequence). CDR3 length: 14 amino acids. V lost 3 bases and J lost 6; bases outside the gene matches: 11. The CDR3 reads CAWRTGSSWSEQYF. In DNA form, the CDR3 reads TGTGCCTGGAGGACAGGGTCCTCGTGGAGCGAGCAGTACTTC.

The chain uses TRBV19 and TRBJ2-7, with 10 bases fitting TRBD2. Germline V lookup: CDR1 LNHDA, CDR2 SQIVND (reference sequence). V was clipped by 4 bases and J by 0 bases; unmatched bases: 12. This CDR3 has 18 residues. DNA of the CDR3: TGTGCCAGTAGTAAAACCCCCGGGGCTAGCGGGAGCTCCTACGAGCAGTACTTC. This translates into CASSKTPGASGSSYEQYF.

The chain recombines TRBV18 with TRBJ2-2; no definite D call. CDR1 is KGHSH and CDR2 is LQKENI in the germline V gene. Trimming cost V 5 bases and J 4 bases, with 17 bases left between them. The CDR3 contains 16 residues. The CDR3 nucleotides are TGTGCCAGCTCATCAAGCGCCGGGTCCTTCACCGGGGAGCTGTTTTTT. Its translation is CASSSSAGSFTGELFF.

The chain joins TRBV28 to TRBJ2-3, with 11 bases identical to TRBD2. Germline V gene data show CDR1 as MDHEN and CDR2 as SYDVKM. The V and J ends lost 7 bases and 4 bases, in that order; junction bases with no gene match: 10. The CDR3 totals 16 residues. The CDR3 DNA follows: TGTGCCAGCACCTCCTACGGGACTAGCGGATCAGATACGCAGTATTTT. It translates to CASTSYGTSGSDTQYF.

This chain connects TRBV7-2 to TRBJ1-2; D ambiguous. Trimming removed 4 bases at V and 3 bases at J, with 12 bases between. Germline V lookup: CDR1 SGHTA, CDR2 FQGNSA. The CDR3 is made up of 14 amino acids. The CDR3 coding sequence is TGTGCCAGCAGCTCCCGCACAGCGGACTATGGCTACACCTTC. The encoded protein is CASSSRTADYGYTF.

The chain links TRBV30 to TRBJ1-5, with TRBD1 as a possible D gene (5 bases). The CDR3 extends over 13 amino acids. Germline CDR1 reads GTSNPN; CDR2 reads SVGIG (reference sequence). Trimming removed 1 base from V and 4 bases from J, with 8 bases in between. CDR3 bases: TGTGCCTGGAGTGCGACAGTTAATCAGCCCCAGCATTTT. Protein: CAWSATVNQPQHF. Complete variable domain (other parts from reference TRBV30 and TRBJ1-5): SQTIHQWPATLVQPVGSPLSLECTVEGTSNPNLYWYRQAAGRGLQLLFYSVGIGQISSEVPQNLSASRPQDRQFILSSKKLLLSDSGFYLCAWSATVNQPQHFGDGTRLSIL.

V and J are TRBV27 and TRBJ2-1, with TRBD2 as a possible D gene (5 bases). This CDR3 spans 15 amino acids. Trimming cost V 3 bases and J 3 bases, with 12 bases left between them. Germline loops: CDR1 MNHEY, CDR2 SMNVEV (reference sequence). In DNA, the CDR3 is TGTGCCAGCAGTTTCGACCGAGGGAACTACAATGAGCAGTTCTTC. Translating gives CASSFDRGNYNEQFF.

V gene TRBV3-1 (or the pseudogene TRBV3-2) combines with J gene TRBJ2-5; possible D gene TRBD2, 5 bases. This CDR3 has 12 amino acids. V dropped 4 bases and J dropped 3 bases, with 6 bases sitting between them. CDR1 is LGHDT and CDR2 is YNNKEL in the germline V gene (reference sequence). The CDR3 DNA sequence: TGTGCCAGCAGCCTCGGGGAAGAGACCCAGTACTTC. Amino acid sequence: CASSLGEETQYF.

The chain has TRBV5-1 and TRBJ2-7; possibly TRBD2 for D (6 bases). Germline V CDR1 and CDR2: SGHRS, YFSETQ. V lost 0 bases and J lost 2, with 6 bases in between. The CDR3 is 13 residues long. In DNA, the CDR3 is TGCGCCAGCAGCTTGGGCGGGACCTACGAGCAGTACTTC. Residues: CASSLGGTYEQYF.

The chain has TRBV5-1 and TRBJ1-4; 8 bases align to TRBD1. Germline-derived CDR1 and CDR2 are SGHRS and YFSETQ. Germline trimming cut 4 bases from V and 0 bases from J; bases unmatched to any gene: 5. The CDR3 totals 16 residues. CDR3: CASSETGETTNEKLFF. In nucleotides, the CDR3 is TGCGCCAGCAGCGAGACAGGGGAGACAACTAATGAAAAACTGTTTTTT. The whole variable domain, filled in from reference TRBV5-1 and TRBJ1-4, reads KAGVTQTPRYLIKTRGQQVTLSCSPISGHRSVSWYQQTPGQGLQFLFEYFSETQRNKGNFPGRFSGRQFSNSRSEMNVSTLELGDSALYLCASSETGETTNEKLFFGSGTQLSVL.

V is TRBV6-5 and J is TRBJ2-7; possible D gene TRBD1, 6 bases. Deletions cut 5 bases from V and 3 bases from J, with 11 bases between. Germline assignment: CDR1 MNHEY and CDR2 SVGAGI. This CDR3 has 13 residues. This CDR3 is CASSPRTVYEQYF. The CDR3 DNA is TGTGCCAGCAGTCCGCGGACAGTCTACGAGCAGTACTTC.

This sequence joins TRBV27 and TRBJ2-7, with D tentatively TRBD2 (6 bases). Germline CDR1 reads MNHEY; CDR2 reads SMNVEV (reference sequence). CDR3 length: 15 amino acids. Trimming shortened V by 6 bases and J by 6 bases, and 21 bases separated the two germline ends. The CDR3 here is CASSRVEALGGEQYF. The CDR3 nucleotides are TGTGCCAGCAGCAGGGTCGAGGCCCTCGGGGGCGAGCAGTACTTC.

J is TRBJ2-1 and V is TRBV4-3, with 12 positions matching TRBD2. Per the germline V gene, CDR1 is LGHNA and CDR2 is YSLEER. After removal of 3 bases from V and 3 bases from J, the junction contained 12 bases not matched to a gene. The CDR3 loop spans 19 amino acids. CDR3 loop: CASSHGLAGPLLDYNEQFF. Here the CDR3 DNA reads TGCGCCAGCAGCCACGGACTAGCGGGGCCTTTACTCGACTACAATGAGCAGTTCTTC.

The V and J genes are TRBV7-2 and TRBJ2-7; the D is unclear. Germline CDR1 reads SGHTA; CDR2 reads FQGNSA. Trimming took 6 bases from V and 3 from J, leaving 6 bases between them. This CDR3 contains 11 residues. This CDR3 is CASRSNYEQYF. The DNA for the CDR3 is TGTGCCAGCAGGTCCAACTACGAGCAGTACTTC.

The chain links TRBV7-2 to TRBJ2-1, with D possibly matching TRBD2 (6 bases). The CDR3 has 16 amino acids. V lost 1 base, J lost 0 bases, and 10 bases lay in between. The germline V gene encodes CDR1 SGHTA and CDR2 FQGNSA. The CDR3 DNA reads as TGTGCCAGCAGCTTAGTAGCGGTTAGCTCCTACAATGAGCAGTTCTTC. The encoded protein is CASSLVAVSSYNEQFF.

The chain uses TRBV5-1 and TRBJ2-4; 7 bases fit TRBD1. V lost 3 bases, J lost 7 bases, and 7 bases stayed unmatched. Per the germline V gene, CDR1 is SGHRS and CDR2 is YFSETQ. The CDR3 is 14 residues long. CDR3 DNA sequence: TGCGCCAGCAGCTCGCGACAGGGTTTGAACATTCAGTACTTC. Translated, it gives CASSSRQGLNIQYF.